This T cell receptor beta chain emerged from a study of blood T cell repertoires in COVID-19. Turning to the study itself: COVID-19 samples from acute and convalescent phases originated in the United States, Italy and Spain. In each case, the material was cDNA or gDNA derived from T cells, B-cell-depleted T cells, or PBMCs.

The CDR3 covers 15 residues. V gave up 2 bases and J gave up 4 bases, with 15 bases separating them. Germline V gene lookup returns CDR1 SGDLS and CDR2 YYNGEE. How the authors handled the data: Amplification of reference gene primers was used by the study to estimate nucleated cell counts. Measured with immunoSEQ multiplex PCR; TCRdb has only the in-frame clones, and not every one. V and J calls and clone size are those listed in that table; D and trimming were worked out from the DNA. Of just over 650,000 clones in the sample, 85% to 90% were seen once. The sequencing input was peripheral blood. This TCR was sampled from a woman in her late teens or twenties with acute or convalescent COVID-19. This chain uses TRBV9 with TRBJ1-2; TRBD1 is a possible D gene (5 bases). The CDR3 DNA sequence: TGTGCCAGCAGCGTCTCAGGGAGGGGAGGCTATGGCTACACCTTC. It codes for CASSVSGRGGYGYTF.